The source of this T cell receptor beta chain is a study of Graves' ophthalmopathy and Graves' hyperthyroidism. Whole-study findings and limits: Ophthalmopathy and stable hyperthyroidism were discriminated by a 13-signature model, with approximately 89% sensitivity and 80% to 84% specificity. In blood, most expanded thyroid clonotypes above 0.001 frequency were also detected.

With regard to this clonotype: What it recognizes is unknown.

The CDR3 extends over 14 amino acids. J lost 9 bases, V lost 5 bases, and 9 bases had no gene match. Germline V gene data show CDR1 as SGHTA and CDR2 as FQGNSA. Scientists amplified the TCR beta CDR3 regions from RNA transcripts. Second-round multiplex PCR came after a first-round RT-PCR that employed HTBI primers. TCRdb re-called the multiplex PCR reads with MiXCR, one entry per CDR3 protein. The data hold 1 million to 1.3 million distinct CDR3 sequences, with 36% observed a single time. Source material: peripheral blood or thyroid tissue (not recorded which). The gene calls are TRBV7-2 and TRBJ1-5, with 8 bases fitting TRBD1. The TCR originated in an adult man with Graves' hyperthyroidism. The chain's CDR3 is CASSRQGPGWPQHF. The CDR3 DNA follows: TGTGCCAGCAGCCGACAGGGGCCTGGATGGCCCCAGCATTTT. The full variable domain, its missing parts supplied by reference TRBV7-2 and TRBJ1-5, is GAGVSQSPSNKVTEKGKDVELRCDPISGHTALYWYRQSLGQGLEFLIYFQGNSAPDKSGLPSDRFSAERTGGSVSTLTIQRTQQEDSAVYLCASSRQGPGWPQHFGDGTRLSIL.